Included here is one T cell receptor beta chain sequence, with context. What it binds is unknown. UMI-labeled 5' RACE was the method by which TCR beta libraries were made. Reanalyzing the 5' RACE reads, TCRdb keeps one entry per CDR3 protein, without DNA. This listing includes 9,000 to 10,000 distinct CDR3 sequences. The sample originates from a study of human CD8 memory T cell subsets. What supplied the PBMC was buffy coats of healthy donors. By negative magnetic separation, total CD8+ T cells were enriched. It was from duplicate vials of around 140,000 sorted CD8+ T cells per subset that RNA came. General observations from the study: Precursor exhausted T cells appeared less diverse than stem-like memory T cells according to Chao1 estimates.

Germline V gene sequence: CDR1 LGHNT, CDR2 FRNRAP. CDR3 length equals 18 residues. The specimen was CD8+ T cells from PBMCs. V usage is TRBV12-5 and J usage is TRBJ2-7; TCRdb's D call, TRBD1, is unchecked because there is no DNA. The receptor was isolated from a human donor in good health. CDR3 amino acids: CASGLDWTGTLVPYEQYF.